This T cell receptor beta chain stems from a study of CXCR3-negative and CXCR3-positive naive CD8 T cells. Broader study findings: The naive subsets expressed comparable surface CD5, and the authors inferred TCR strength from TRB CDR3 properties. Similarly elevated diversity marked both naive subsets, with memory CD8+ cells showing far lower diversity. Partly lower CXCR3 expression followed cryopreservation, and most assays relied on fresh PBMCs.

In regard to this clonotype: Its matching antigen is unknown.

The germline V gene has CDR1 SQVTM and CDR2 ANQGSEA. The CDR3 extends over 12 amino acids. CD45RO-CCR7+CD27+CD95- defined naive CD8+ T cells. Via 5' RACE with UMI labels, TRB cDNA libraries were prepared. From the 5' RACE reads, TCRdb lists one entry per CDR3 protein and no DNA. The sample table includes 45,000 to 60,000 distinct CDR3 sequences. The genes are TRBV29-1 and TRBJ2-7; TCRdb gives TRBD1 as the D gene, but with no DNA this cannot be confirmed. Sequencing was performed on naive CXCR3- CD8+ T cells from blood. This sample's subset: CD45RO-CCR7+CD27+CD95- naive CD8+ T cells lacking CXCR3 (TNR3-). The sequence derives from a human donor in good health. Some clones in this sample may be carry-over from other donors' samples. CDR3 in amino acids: CSGGTAGYEQYF.